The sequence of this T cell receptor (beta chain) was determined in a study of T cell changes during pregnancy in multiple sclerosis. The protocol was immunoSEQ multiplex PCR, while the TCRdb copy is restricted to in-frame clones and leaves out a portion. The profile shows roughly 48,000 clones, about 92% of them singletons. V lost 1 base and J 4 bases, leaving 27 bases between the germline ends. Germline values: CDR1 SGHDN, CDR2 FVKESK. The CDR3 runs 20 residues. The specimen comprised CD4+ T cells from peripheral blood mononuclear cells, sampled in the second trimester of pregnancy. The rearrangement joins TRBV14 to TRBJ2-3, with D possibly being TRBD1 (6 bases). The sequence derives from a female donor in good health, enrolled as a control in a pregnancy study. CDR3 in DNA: TGTGCCAGCAGCCAAGCGCCGACAGAGGTTGTCAGGGGCTGGGCAGATACGCAGTATTTT. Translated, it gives CASSQAPTEVVRGWADTQYF.